This TCR beta chain was profiled in a study of neoadjuvant anti-PD-1 for oral cavity cancer. The method was immunoSEQ multiplex PCR; TCRdb's version includes in-frame clones alone and lacks a portion of them. This sample has roughly 32,000 clones, with almost 80% found just once. Germline lookup yields CDR1 SQVTM and CDR2 ANQGSEA. V was trimmed by 3 bases and J by 5 bases, leaving 7 bases between them. This CDR3 comprises 11 residues. This clone was seen once. Time point indicated: after neoadjuvant nivolumab, at surgical resection. The receptor comes from a person aged 35 to 85 with oral cavity squamous cell carcinoma. The V gene is TRBV29-1, the J gene TRBJ1-2; D is ambiguous. The source material was PBMCs, sampled after nivolumab (anti-PD-1) treatment. CDR3 in DNA: TGCAGCGTTGATTTAGTATATGGCTACACCTTC. Encoded protein: CSVDLVYGYTF.